This entry is about one T cell receptor (beta chain). Its antigen is unidentified. As the sequencing template, cDNA was produced by extracting RNA and reverse transcribing it. This table comes from immunoSEQ multiplex PCR, and its TCRdb copy is limited to in-frame clones, with some not included. Altogether about 200,000 clones are present, more than 45% being singletons, with the ten largest covering about 5.5%. Treatment described: oral pan-JAK inhibitor, 5-10 mg twice daily. The sorting of PBMCs gave CD4+ and CD8+ T cells. The data belong to a study of CD8+ T cells in alopecia areata. Study results and limitations: On tofacitinib, scalp clonality and expanded CD8+ clones among top 100 fell significantly. Affected scalp, especially in alopecia totalis/universalis, had a higher clonality than normal scalp did. Unlike in mice, where it was clearer, TCR sharing across patients was less clear, possibly HLA-related.

The TCR originated in a human donor with alopecia areata. The sample was CD4+ T cells sorted from blood, taken at week 24, from a patient treated with tofacitinib.

The CDR3 bases are TGTGCCAGCAGCGTAGGCAGGGTGAACACTGAAGCTTTCTTT. It yields the protein CASSVGRVNTEAFF. This rearrangement joins TRBV9 to TRBJ1-1; a weak D match, TRBD1 (5 bases). Trimming shortened V by 0 bases and J by 0 bases, and 6 bases separated the two germline ends. The CDR3 sequence is 14 residues long. CDR1 is SGDLS and CDR2 is YYNGEE in the germline V gene.